This TCR beta chain came from a study of control samples from healthy donors and cancer patients. Using immunoSEQ multiplex PCR, the repertoire was profiled, and TCRdb retains in-frame clones only, with some absent. Altogether 150,000 to 200,000 clones are present, around nine tenths being singletons, with the ten largest covering around 11%. The ends were cut back, 0 bases at V and 2 bases at J, with 10 bases in the middle. The germline V gene encodes CDR1 ENHRY and CDR2 SYGVKD. The CDR3 loop spans 16 amino acids. The source is a man in his thirties or forties in good health. The chain joins TRBV10-3 to TRBJ2-2; TRBD1 is a possible D gene (6 bases). The source material was blood. For the CDR3, the DNA is TGTGCCATCAGTGAGTCGAGGACAGTCAACACCGGGGAGCTGTTTTTT. This gives the protein CAISESRTVNTGELFF.